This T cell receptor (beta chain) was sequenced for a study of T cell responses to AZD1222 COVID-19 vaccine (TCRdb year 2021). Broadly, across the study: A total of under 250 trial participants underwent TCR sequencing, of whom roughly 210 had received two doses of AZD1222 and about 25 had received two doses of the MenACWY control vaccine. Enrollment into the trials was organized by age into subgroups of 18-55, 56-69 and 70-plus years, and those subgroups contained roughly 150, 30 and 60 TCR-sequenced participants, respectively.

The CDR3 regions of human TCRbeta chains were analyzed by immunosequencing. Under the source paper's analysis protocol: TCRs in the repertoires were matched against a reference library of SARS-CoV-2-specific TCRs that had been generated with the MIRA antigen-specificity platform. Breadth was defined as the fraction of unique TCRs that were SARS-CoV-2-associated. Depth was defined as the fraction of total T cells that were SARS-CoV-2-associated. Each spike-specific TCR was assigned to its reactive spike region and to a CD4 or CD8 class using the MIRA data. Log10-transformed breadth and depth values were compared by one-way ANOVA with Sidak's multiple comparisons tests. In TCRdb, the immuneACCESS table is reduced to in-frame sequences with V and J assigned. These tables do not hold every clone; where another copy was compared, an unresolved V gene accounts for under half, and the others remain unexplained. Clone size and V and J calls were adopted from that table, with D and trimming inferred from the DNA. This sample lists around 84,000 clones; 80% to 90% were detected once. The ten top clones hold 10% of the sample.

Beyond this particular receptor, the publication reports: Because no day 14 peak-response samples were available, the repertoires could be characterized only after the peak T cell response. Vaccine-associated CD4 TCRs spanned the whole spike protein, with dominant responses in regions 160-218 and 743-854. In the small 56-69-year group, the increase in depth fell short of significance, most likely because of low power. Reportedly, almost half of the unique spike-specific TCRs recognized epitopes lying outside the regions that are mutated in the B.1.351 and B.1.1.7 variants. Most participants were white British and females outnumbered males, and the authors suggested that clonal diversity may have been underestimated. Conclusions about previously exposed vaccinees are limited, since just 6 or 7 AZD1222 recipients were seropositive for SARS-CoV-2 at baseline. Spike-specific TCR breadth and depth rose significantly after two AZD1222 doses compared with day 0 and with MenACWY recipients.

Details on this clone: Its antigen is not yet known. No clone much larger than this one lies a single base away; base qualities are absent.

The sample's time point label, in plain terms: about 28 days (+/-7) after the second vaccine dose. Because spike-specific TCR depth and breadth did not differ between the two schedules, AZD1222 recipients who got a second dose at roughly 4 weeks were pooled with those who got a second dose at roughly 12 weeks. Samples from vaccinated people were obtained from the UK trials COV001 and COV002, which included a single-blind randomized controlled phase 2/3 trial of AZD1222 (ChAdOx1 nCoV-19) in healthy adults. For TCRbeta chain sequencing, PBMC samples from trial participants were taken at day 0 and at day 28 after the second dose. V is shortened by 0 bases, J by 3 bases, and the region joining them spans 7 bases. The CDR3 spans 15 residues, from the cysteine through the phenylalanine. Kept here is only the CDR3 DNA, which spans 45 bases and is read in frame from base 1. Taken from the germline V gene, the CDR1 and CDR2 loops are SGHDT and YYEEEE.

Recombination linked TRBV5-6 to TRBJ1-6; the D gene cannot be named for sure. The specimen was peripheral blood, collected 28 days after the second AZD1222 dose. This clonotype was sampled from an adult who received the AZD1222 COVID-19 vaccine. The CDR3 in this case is CASSLGGGYNSPLHF. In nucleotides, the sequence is TGTGCCAGCAGCTTGGGCGGAGGCTATAATTCACCCCTCCACTTT.